These 21 T cell receptor beta chains came from one sample sequenced in a study of cytomegalovirus exposure and HLA in healthy donors. The PCR contained 60 Vbeta and 13 Jbeta primers. The table came from immunoSEQ multiplex PCR; TCRdb's copy has only in-frame clones and leaves some out. The data show some 170,000 clones, more than 75% seen once. The sequenced sample consisted of PBMCs. These TCRs come from a girl aged 5-17 years in good health and CMV-seropositive.

The gene calls are TRBV18 and TRBJ1-4, with 7 bases aligning to TRBD1. Per germline, CDR1 KGHSH and CDR2 LQKENI. The trim removed 3 bases at V and 5 bases at J, leaving 3 bases unmatched. CDR3 length equals 14 residues. CDR3 sequence reads: CASSPQTGNEKLFF. CDR3 bases: TGTGCCAGCTCACCTCAGACAGGGAATGAAAAACTGTTTTTT.

The chain links TRBV5-4 to TRBJ2-7, with D possibly being TRBD1 (6 bases). The CDR3 spans 13 residues. In germline, CDR1 is SGHNT, CDR2 YYREEE (reference sequence). V lost 4 bases and J lost 2, with 10 bases in between. The CDR3: CASSHRDTYEQYF. The CDR3 DNA follows: TGTGCCAGCAGCCATCGGGACACCTACGAGCAGTACTTC. Drawing the rest from reference TRBV5-4 and TRBJ2-7, the complete variable domain is ETGVTQSPTHLIKTRGQQVTLRCSSQSGHNTVSWYQQALGQGPQFIFQYYREEENGRGNFPPRFSGLQFPNYSSELNVNALELDDSALYLCASSHRDTYEQYFGPGTRLTVT.

The V call is TRBV7-8, the J call TRBJ2-1, with 7 bases that match TRBD1. This CDR3 is built from 15 residues. The V and J ends lost 5 bases and 8 bases, in that order; junction bases with no gene match: 12. Germline V gene lookup returns CDR1 SGHVS and CDR2 FQNEAQ. CDR3 DNA: TGTGCCAGCAGCACAGACAGGGTTGACCTCCATGAGCAGTTCTTC. Protein sequence: CASSTDRVDLHEQFF. The entire variable domain, with the rest obtained from reference TRBV7-8 and TRBJ2-1, is as follows: GAGVSQSPRYKVAKRGQDVALRCDPISGHVSLFWYQQALGQGPEFLTYFQNEAQLDKSGLPSDRFFAERPEGSVSTLKIQRTQQEDSAVYLCASSTDRVDLHEQFFGPGTRLTVL.

The CDR3 DNA reads as TGTGCCAGCAGCCTCGTCGCAGGGGCTCGAAATGAGCAGTTCTTC. Encoded protein: CASSLVAGARNEQFF. The chain couples TRBV7-3 to TRBJ2-1, with D maybe TRBD1 (6 bases). Deletions cut 5 bases from V and 7 bases from J, with 18 bases between. The CDR3 runs 15 residues. Per germline, CDR1 SGHTA and CDR2 FQGTGA. Drawing the rest from reference TRBV7-3 and TRBJ2-1, the complete variable domain is GAGVSQTPSNKVTEKGKYVELRCDPISGHTALYWYRQSLGQGPEFLIYFQGTGAADDSGLPNDRFFAVRPEGSVSTLKIQRTERGDSAVYLCASSLVAGARNEQFFGPGTRLTVL.

The chain employs TRBV27 and TRBJ1-2; a possible D gene is TRBD1 (6 bases). This CDR3 contains 13 residues. CDR1 is MNHEY, CDR2 SMNVEV, per germline (reference sequence). V lost 6 bases and J 2 bases, leaving 10 bases between the germline ends. CDR3 loop: CASSRTANYGYTF. CDR3 coding DNA: TGTGCCAGCAGCCGGACAGCCAACTATGGCTACACCTTC.

The chain links TRBV5-4 to TRBJ2-7; D not resolved. V gave up 5 bases and J gave up 1 base, with 16 bases separating them. CDR1 is SGHNT and CDR2 is YYREEE in the germline V gene (reference sequence). The CDR3 covers 15 residues. The CDR3 loop is CASSPPAALSYEQYF. CDR3 nucleotide sequence: TGTGCCAGCAGTCCCCCCGCGGCCCTGTCCTACGAGCAGTACTTC.

This rearrangement joins TRBV4-1 to TRBJ1-3, with 7 nucleotides matching TRBD1. J was trimmed by 4 bases and V by 3 bases; bases with no gene match: 9. Germline V CDR1 and CDR2: MGHRA, YSYEKL. This CDR3 is 16 amino acids long. The CDR3 nucleotides read TGCGCCAGCAGCCAGATAAAACAGGGGCCCGGAAACACCATATATTTT. Encoded protein: CASSQIKQGPGNTIYF.

The CDR3 loop reads CSASGSYGYTF. The DNA of the CDR3 is TGCAGTGCCTCAGGGTCCTATGGCTACACCTTC. The chain has TRBV20-1 and TRBJ1-2; tentative D call: TRBD1 (5 bases). This CDR3 region has 11 residues. CDR1 and CDR2 (germline): DFQATT, SNEGSKA (reference sequence). V gave up 6 bases and J gave up 4 bases, with 9 bases separating them.

The chain couples TRBV4-1 to TRBJ2-2; D gene unclear. The CDR3 spans 12 residues. Germline values: CDR1 MGHRA, CDR2 YSYEKL. Between the trimmed V and J ends, which lost 4 bases and 8 bases, there was a span of 8 bases. CDR3 sequence: CASSPLRGELFF. The DNA of the CDR3 is TGCGCCAGCAGCCCCCTCCGGGGGGAGCTGTTTTTT.

The chain uses TRBV15 and TRBJ2-1; TRBD2 matches at 9 bases. V shed 3 bases, J shed 3 bases, and the junction held 6 bases outside the gene matches. The CDR3 is 16 residues long. Looked up from germline, CDR1 is LNHNV and CDR2 is YYDKDF (reference sequence). The CDR3 here is CATSRALAGNYNEQFF. In DNA form, the CDR3 reads TGTGCCACCAGCAGGGCACTAGCGGGTAACTACAATGAGCAGTTCTTC.

This sequence joins TRBV4-3 and TRBJ1-3; 9 bases match TRBD1. V lost 0 bases to trimming and J lost 5 bases; unmatched junction nucleotides: 8. The CDR3 consists of 17 residues. Per the germline V gene, CDR1 is LGHNA and CDR2 is YSLEER. The chain's CDR3 is CASSQDRGQGPRNTIYF. DNA of the CDR3: TGCGCCAGCAGCCAAGATCGAGGACAGGGGCCAAGAAACACCATATATTTT.

The chain joins TRBV13 to TRBJ2-4, with D possibly being TRBD2 (6 bases). V lost 3 bases to trimming and J lost 0 bases, with 9 bases between them. CDR1 is PRHDT and CDR2 is FYEKMQ in the germline V gene (reference sequence). This CDR3 spans 15 amino acids. In nucleotides, the CDR3 is TGTGCCAGCAGCTTTGGGGACTTAGCCAAAAACATTCAGTACTTC. Residues: CASSFGDLAKNIQYF.

The chain combines TRBV5-1 with TRBJ2-2, with TRBD2 identical over 8 bases. This CDR3 spans 16 amino acids. J lost 6 bases, V lost 4 bases, and 11 bases had no gene match. CDR1 and CDR2 from the germline V gene are SGHRS and YFSETQ. This CDR3 reads CASSLPGSGSPGELFF. Here the CDR3 DNA reads TGCGCCAGCAGCCTCCCGGGAAGCGGGAGTCCCGGGGAGCTGTTTTTT.

J is TRBJ2-4 and V is TRBV27, with 9 bases fitting TRBD1. The germline V gene has CDR1 MNHEY and CDR2 SMNVEV (reference sequence). Trimming removed 4 bases from V and 8 bases from J; junction bases left unmatched: 6. The CDR3 consists of 14 residues. The CDR3 loop reads CASSSHRGQDIQYF. Written as DNA, the CDR3 is TGTGCCAGCAGTTCCCACAGGGGGCAGGACATTCAGTACTTC.

The V gene is TRBV6-1, the J gene TRBJ2-7; 8 bases fit TRBD2. The germline CDR1 and CDR2 sequences are MNHNS and SASEGT. Trimming removed 10 bases from V and 3 bases from J; junction bases left unmatched: 14. CDR3 length: 15 residues. The CDR3 region is CATTKAGATLYEQYF. The DNA of the CDR3 is TGTGCCACCACTAAAGCGGGAGCAACCCTCTACGAGCAGTACTTC.

The V call is TRBV5-5, the J call TRBJ2-7; maybe TRBD1 (5 bases). The CDR3 is made up of 13 amino acids. V dropped 6 bases and J dropped 4 bases, with 14 bases sitting between them. Germline values: CDR1 SGHKS, CDR2 YYEKEE (reference sequence). Here the CDR3 DNA reads TGTGCCAGCACCGACAGTATAGAATACGAGCAGTACTTC. This translates into CASTDSIEYEQYF.

This clone was detected only once. This sequence joins TRBV28 and TRBJ1-2; D is perhaps TRBD1 (6 bases). This CDR3 has 13 residues. CDR1 and CDR2 (germline): MDHEN, SYDVKM. V was shortened by 4 bases and J by 3 bases, with 9 bases between the two germline ends. The CDR3 DNA reads as TGTGCCAGCAGTTCTACAGGGTACTATGGCTACACCTTC. It yields the protein CASSSTGYYGYTF.

This chain uses TRBV18 with TRBJ2-2; D unclear. The CDR3 extends over 14 amino acids. Germline CDR1 and CDR2: KGHSH and LQKENI. V lost 3 bases and J 6 bases, leaving 11 bases between the germline ends. The DNA for the CDR3 is TGTGCCAGCTCACCTCCAGGTGGTTCCGGGGAGCTGTTTTTT. Its protein is CASSPPGGSGELFF.

This clone turned up a few times. The identical CDR3 is also encoded by other nucleotide sequences in the sample. The rearrangement links TRBV6-5 to TRBJ2-1; TRBD2 matches at 11 bases. Unmatched junction bases numbered 5, after V lost 0 bases and J lost 10 bases. This CDR3 has 15 residues. CDR1 MNHEY and CDR2 SVGAGI come from the germline V gene. CDR3 in amino acids: CASSYSLAGVGEQFF. In DNA form, the CDR3 reads TGTGCCAGCAGTTACTCACTAGCGGGAGTCGGCGAGCAGTTCTTC.

The chain combines TRBV27 with TRBJ1-1, with TRBD1 matching 9 bases. V lost 6 bases, J lost 5 bases, and 13 bases stayed unmatched. From germline, CDR1 is MNHEY and CDR2 SMNVEV (reference sequence). The CDR3 contains 16 residues. CDR3 in DNA: TGTGCCAGCAGACAAACAGGGGGCCTCAGGTGGACTGAAGCTTTCTTT. Residues: CASRQTGGLRWTEAFF.

The chain carries TRBV5-6 and TRBJ1-2; D possibly corresponds to TRBD1 (6 bases). In germline, CDR1 is SGHDT, CDR2 YYEEEE. CDR3 length equals 17 residues. Trimming cost V 2 bases and J 7 bases, with 24 bases left between them. The CDR3 bases are TGTGCCAGCAGCTTTCTCTCTCGCGGCAGGGGCTTCGGTGGCTACACCTTC. Its protein is CASSFLSRGRGFGGYTF.